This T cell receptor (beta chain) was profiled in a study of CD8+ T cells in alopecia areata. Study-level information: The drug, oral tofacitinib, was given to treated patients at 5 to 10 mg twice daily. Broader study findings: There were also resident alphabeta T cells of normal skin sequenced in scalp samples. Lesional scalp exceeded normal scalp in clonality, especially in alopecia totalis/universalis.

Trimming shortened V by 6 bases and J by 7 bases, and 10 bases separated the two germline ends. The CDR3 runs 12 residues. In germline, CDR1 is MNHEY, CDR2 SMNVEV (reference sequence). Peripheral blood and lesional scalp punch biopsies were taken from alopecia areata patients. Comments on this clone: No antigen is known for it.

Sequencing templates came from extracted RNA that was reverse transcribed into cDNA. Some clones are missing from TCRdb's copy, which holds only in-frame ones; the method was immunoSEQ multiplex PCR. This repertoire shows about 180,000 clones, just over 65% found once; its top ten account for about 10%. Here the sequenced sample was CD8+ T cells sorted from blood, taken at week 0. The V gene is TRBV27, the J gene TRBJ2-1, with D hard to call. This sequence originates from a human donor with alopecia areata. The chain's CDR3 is CASSRNWNEQFF. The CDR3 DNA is TGTGCCAGCAGCCGGAACTGGAATGAGCAGTTCTTC.